Following are 2 T cell receptor beta chains from one sample sequenced in a study of cytomegalovirus exposure and HLA in healthy donors. 60 Vbeta and 13 Jbeta primers were used in PCR. Measured with immunoSEQ multiplex PCR; TCRdb has only the in-frame clones, and not every one. This sample has around 130,000 clones, with about four fifths found just once. Sequences were obtained from PBMCs. These receptors all come from a man aged 25-45 years in good health and CMV-seronegative.

The V gene is TRBV14, the J gene TRBJ2-7, with 9 bases identical to TRBD1. Germline V gene sequence: CDR1 SGHDN, CDR2 FVKESK. Germline trimming cut 1 base from V and 4 bases from J; bases unmatched to any gene: 8. This CDR3 is built from 16 residues. DNA for the CDR3: TGTGCCAGCAGCCAAGTGTCTGGGACAGGGCAATACGAGCAGTACTTC. Translated: CASSQVSGTGQYEQYF.

The chain is built from TRBV7-2 and TRBJ1-2; D is possibly TRBD1 (5 bases). V was clipped by 1 base and J by 7 bases, with 13 bases between them. The CDR3 sequence is 14 residues long. CDR1 and CDR2 from the germline V gene are SGHTA and FQGNSA. The CDR3 DNA reads as TGTGCCAGCAGCTTAGGACAGTCTTCGGGTGGCTACACCTTC. This gives the protein CASSLGQSSGGYTF.